The 10 T cell receptor beta chains given below trace back to one sample, sequenced in a study of shared T cell receptors in the human thymus. The repertoire was sequenced with immunoSEQ multiplex PCR; TCRdb's copy has only in-frame clones and lacks some. The repertoire holds about 380,000 clones, with approximately 95% as singletons. Sample: thymocytes. These receptors all come from a human donor.

V is TRBV28 and J is TRBJ2-3; D may be TRBD2 (5 bases). In germline, CDR1 is MDHEN, CDR2 SYDVKM. The length of the CDR3 is 14 residues. V lost 6 bases and J lost 0, with 10 bases in between. The CDR3: CASREVSSTDTQYF. CDR3 DNA: TGTGCCAGCAGGGAGGTTTCTAGCACAGATACGCAGTATTTT.

This chain uses TRBV5-4 with TRBJ2-7; D ambiguous. Deletions cut 4 bases from V and 5 bases from J, with 19 bases between. Germline values: CDR1 SGHNT, CDR2 YYREEE (reference sequence). This CDR3 has 15 amino acids. This chain's CDR3 is CASSDARKEVNEQYF. The CDR3 DNA is TGTGCCAGCAGCGACGCTAGAAAGGAAGTAAACGAGCAGTACTTC.

This chain joins TRBV7-8 and TRBJ2-3, with D perhaps TRBD2 (5 bases). The CDR3 runs 17 residues. Germline CDR1 SGHVS, CDR2 FQNEAQ. V lost 10 bases, J lost 2 bases, and 25 bases lay in between. The CDR3 reads CAIGRDGIRGSTDTQYF. CDR3 DNA sequence: TGTGCCATAGGCCGGGATGGTATTCGAGGCTCCACAGATACGCAGTATTTT.

The chain couples TRBV27 to TRBJ1-2; tentatively, D is TRBD1 (5 bases). V was shortened by 2 bases and J by 7 bases, with 17 bases between the two germline ends. In germline, CDR1 is MNHEY, CDR2 SMNVEV (reference sequence). The CDR3 sequence is 15 residues long. This CDR3 is CASSLSPRTNLGYTF. The CDR3 bases are TGTGCCAGCAGTTTAAGCCCTAGGACAAACCTTGGCTACACCTTC.

The chain has TRBV15 and TRBJ2-2, with 8 bases lining up with TRBD1. The germline gives CDR1 LNHNV, CDR2 YYDKDF (reference sequence). CDR3 length: 18 residues. The V gene end was trimmed by 0 bases and the J gene end by 3 bases; junction bases not matched to a gene: 9. CDR3 nucleotides: TGTGCCACCAGCAGAGATCAGGGCAGGGGGCTAGACACCGGGGAGCTGTTTTTT. It is translated as CATSRDQGRGLDTGELFF. Filled out from reference TRBV15 and TRBJ2-2, the complete variable domain reads DAMVIQNPRYQVTQFGKPVTLSCSQTLNHNVMYWYQQKSSQAPKLLFHYYDKDFNNEADTPDNFQSRRPNTSFCFLDIRSPGLGDTAMYLCATSRDQGRGLDTGELFFGEGSRLTVL.

The gene calls are TRBV5-1 and TRBJ2-1; perhaps D is TRBD1 or TRBD2 (5 bases each). Germline CDR1 reads SGHRS; CDR2 reads YFSETQ. V was pared by 3 bases and J by 5 bases, with 9 bases between. The CDR3 spans 13 residues. For the CDR3, the DNA is TGCGCCAGCAGCTCCGGGGCGAACAATGAGCAGTTCTTC. Translating gives CASSSGANNEQFF.

The rearrangement uses TRBV15 and TRBJ2-1, with TRBD2 identical over 7 bases. J was trimmed by 2 bases and V by 0 bases; bases with no gene match: 7. The CDR3 is made up of 17 amino acids. Germline values: CDR1 LNHNV, CDR2 YYDKDF (reference sequence). The CDR3, as DNA: TGTGCCACCAGCAGAGATCCGTCTAGCGGACCCTACAATGAGCAGTTCTTC. This sequence encodes CATSRDPSSGPYNEQFF. The entire variable domain, with the rest obtained from reference TRBV15 and TRBJ2-1, is as follows: DAMVIQNPRYQVTQFGKPVTLSCSQTLNHNVMYWYQQKSSQAPKLLFHYYDKDFNNEADTPDNFQSRRPNTSFCFLDIRSPGLGDTAMYLCATSRDPSSGPYNEQFFGPGTRLTVL.

The chain is built from TRBV25-1 and TRBJ2-1; possibly TRBD2 for D (5 bases). The CDR3 is 17 amino acids. The germline V gene encodes CDR1 MGHDK and CDR2 SYGVNS. Trimming took 8 bases from V and 1 from J, leaving 21 bases between them. This CDR3 reads CASPRHVAFRSYNEQFF. CDR3 in DNA: TGTGCCAGCCCCAGGCATGTAGCGTTTAGGTCCTACAATGAGCAGTTCTTC.

The chain is built from TRBV21-1 and TRBJ2-7; TRBD1, the table's D call, was not compared with the DNA. TRBV21-1 is a documented pseudogene. The CDR3 extends over 15 amino acids. The CDR3 protein is CASSPSDRGLHEQYF. The CDR3 coding sequence is TGTGCCAGCAGCCCCAGCGACAGGGGGCTCCACGAGCAGTACTTC.

The chain couples TRBV5-1 to TRBJ2-5; D assignment may be TRBD1 or TRBD2 (7 bases each). Germline V gene sequence: CDR1 SGHRS, CDR2 YFSETQ. V was pared by 4 bases and J by 3 bases, with 16 bases between. This CDR3 region has 15 residues. The CDR3 region is CASSPYRGLKETQYF. DNA of the CDR3: TGCGCCAGCAGCCCGTACAGGGGACTAAAAGAGACCCAGTACTTC. Together with reference TRBV5-1 and TRBJ2-5, the CDR3 gives the full variable domain: KAGVTQTPRYLIKTRGQQVTLSCSPISGHRSVSWYQQTPGQGLQFLFEYFSETQRNKGNFPGRFSGRQFSNSRSEMNVSTLELGDSALYLCASSPYRGLKETQYFGPGTRLLVL.